The sequence of this T cell receptor (beta chain) was determined in a study of blood T cell repertoires in COVID-19. Study details: COVID-19 samples from acute and convalescent phases originated in the United States, Italy and Spain.

Authors' data handling: It was from reference gene primer amplification that nucleated cell counts were estimated. The data were produced by immunoSEQ multiplex PCR, yet TCRdb's version contains in-frame clones alone and is incomplete. V and J calls and clone size are given by that table; D and trimming were obtained from the DNA. The sample has under 150,000 clones; 84% are singletons. The junction had 5 bases not matched to a gene; V was cut back by 4 bases and J by 3 bases. The CDR3 runs 15 residues. Germline CDR1 is SGHAT and CDR2 is FQNNGV. The sequence was obtained from a man aged 60 to 69 with acute or convalescent COVID-19. This chain links TRBV11-2 with TRBJ2-3, with TRBD1 identical over 9 bases. Sequenced input: peripheral blood. CDR3 amino acids: CASSSLGTGTDTQYF. For the CDR3, the DNA is TGTGCCAGCAGCTCCTTGGGGACAGGGACAGATACGCAGTATTTT.